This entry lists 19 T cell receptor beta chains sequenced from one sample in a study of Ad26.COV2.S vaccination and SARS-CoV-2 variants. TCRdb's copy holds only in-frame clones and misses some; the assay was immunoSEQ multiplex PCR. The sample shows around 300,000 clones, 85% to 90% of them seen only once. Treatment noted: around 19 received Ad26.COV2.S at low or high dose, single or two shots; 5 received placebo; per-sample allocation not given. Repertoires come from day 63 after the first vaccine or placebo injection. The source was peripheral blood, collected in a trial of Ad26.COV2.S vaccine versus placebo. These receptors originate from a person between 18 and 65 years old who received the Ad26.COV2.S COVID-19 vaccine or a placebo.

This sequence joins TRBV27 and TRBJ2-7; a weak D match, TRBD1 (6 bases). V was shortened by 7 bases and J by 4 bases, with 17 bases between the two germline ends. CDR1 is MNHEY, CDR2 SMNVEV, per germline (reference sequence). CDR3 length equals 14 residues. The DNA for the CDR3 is TGTGCCAGCACCTCGGGGACACCAGCTTACGAGCAGTACTTC. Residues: CASTSGTPAYEQYF.

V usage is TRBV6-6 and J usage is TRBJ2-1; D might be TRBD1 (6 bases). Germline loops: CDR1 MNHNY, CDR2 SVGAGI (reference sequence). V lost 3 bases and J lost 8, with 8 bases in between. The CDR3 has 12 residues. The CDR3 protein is CASSYKGDEQFF. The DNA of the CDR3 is TGTGCCAGCAGTTATAAGGGGGATGAGCAGTTCTTC.

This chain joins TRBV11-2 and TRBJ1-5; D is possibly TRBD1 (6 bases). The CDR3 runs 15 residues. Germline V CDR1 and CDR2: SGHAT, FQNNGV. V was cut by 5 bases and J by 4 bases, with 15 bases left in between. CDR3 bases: TGTGCCAGCAGCACACAGGGTGGAGGAAATCAGCCCCAGCATTTT. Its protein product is CASSTQGGGNQPQHF.

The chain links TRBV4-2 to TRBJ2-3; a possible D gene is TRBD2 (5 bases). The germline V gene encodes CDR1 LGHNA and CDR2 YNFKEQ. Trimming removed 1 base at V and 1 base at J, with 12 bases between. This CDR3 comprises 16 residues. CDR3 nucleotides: TGTGCCAGCAGCCAAGGGAGCGGAACCCGCACAGATACGCAGTATTTT. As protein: CASSQGSGTRTDTQYF.

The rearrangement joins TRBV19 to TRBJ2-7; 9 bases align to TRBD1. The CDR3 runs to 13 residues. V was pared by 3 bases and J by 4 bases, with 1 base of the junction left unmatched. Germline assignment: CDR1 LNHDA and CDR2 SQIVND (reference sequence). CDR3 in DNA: TGTGCCAGTAGTATGGGGACAGGGTACGAGCAGTACTTC. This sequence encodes CASSMGTGYEQYF.

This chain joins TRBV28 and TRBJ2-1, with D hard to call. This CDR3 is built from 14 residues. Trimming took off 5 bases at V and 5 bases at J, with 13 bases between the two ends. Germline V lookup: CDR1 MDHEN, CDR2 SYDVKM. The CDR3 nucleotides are TGTGCCAGCAGTGACCGCGGCTCTCACAATGAGCAGTTCTTC. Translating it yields CASSDRGSHNEQFF. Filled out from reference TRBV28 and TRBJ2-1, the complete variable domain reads DVKVTQSSRYLVKRTGEKVFLECVQDMDHENMFWYRQDPGLGLRLIYFSYDVKMKEKGDIPEGYSVSREKKERFSLILESASTNQTSMYLCASSDRGSHNEQFFGPGTRLTVL.

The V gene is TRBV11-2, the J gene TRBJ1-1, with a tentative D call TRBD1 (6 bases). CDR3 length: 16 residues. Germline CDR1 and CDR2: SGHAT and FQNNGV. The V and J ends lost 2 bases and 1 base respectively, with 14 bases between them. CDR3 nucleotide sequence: TGTGCCAGCAGCTTATTTTCAGGGGCCGCGAACACTGAAGCTTTCTTT. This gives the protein CASSLFSGAANTEAFF.

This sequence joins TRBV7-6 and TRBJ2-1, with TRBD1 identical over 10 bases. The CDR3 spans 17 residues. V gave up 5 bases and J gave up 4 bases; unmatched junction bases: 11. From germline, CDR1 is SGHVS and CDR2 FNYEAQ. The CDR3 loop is CASSAQPGQGTYNEQFF. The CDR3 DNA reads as TGTGCCAGCAGCGCCCAGCCGGGACAGGGGACATACAATGAGCAGTTCTTC.

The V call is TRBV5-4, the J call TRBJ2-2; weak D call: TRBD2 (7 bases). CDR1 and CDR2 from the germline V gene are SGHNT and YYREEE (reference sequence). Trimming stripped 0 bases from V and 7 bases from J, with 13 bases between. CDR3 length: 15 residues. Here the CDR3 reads CASSLDGGASGELFF. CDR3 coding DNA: TGTGCCAGCAGCTTGGATGGGGGGGCGAGCGGGGAGCTGTTTTTT.

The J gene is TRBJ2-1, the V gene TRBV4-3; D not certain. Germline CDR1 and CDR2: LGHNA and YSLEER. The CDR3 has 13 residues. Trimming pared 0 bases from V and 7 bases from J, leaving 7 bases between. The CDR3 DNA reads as TGCGCCAGCAGCCAAGATCTCCCAAATGAGCAGTTCTTC. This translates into CASSQDLPNEQFF.

The chain's CDR3 is CASGLDIAGSTDTQYF. CDR3 bases: TGTGCTAGTGGTTTGGACATAGCGGGGAGCACAGATACGCAGTATTTT. The V and J genes are TRBV12-5 and TRBJ2-3, with 8 nucleotides matching TRBD2. Per germline, CDR1 LGHNT and CDR2 FRNRAP. Trimming at V came to 1 base and at J to 0 bases, leaving 3 bases not matched to a gene. The CDR3 runs 16 residues.

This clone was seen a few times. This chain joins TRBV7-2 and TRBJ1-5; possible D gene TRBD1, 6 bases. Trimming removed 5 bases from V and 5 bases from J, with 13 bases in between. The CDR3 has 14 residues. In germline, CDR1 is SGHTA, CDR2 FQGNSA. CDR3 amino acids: CASSPNRVDQPQHF. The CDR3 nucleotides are TGTGCCAGCAGCCCCAACAGGGTAGATCAGCCCCAGCATTTT.

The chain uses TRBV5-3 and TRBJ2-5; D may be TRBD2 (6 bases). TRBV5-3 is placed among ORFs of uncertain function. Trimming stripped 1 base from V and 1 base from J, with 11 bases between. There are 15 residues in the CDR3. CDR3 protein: CARSLTPEGQETQYF. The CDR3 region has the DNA TGTGCCAGAAGCTTGACACCGGAGGGCCAAGAGACCCAGTACTTC.

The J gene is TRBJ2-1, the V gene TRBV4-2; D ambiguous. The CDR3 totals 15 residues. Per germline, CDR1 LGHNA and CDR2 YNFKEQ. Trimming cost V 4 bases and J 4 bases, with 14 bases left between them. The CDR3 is CASSLILTQYNEQFF. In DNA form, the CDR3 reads TGTGCCAGCAGCCTAATTCTGACCCAGTACAATGAGCAGTTCTTC.

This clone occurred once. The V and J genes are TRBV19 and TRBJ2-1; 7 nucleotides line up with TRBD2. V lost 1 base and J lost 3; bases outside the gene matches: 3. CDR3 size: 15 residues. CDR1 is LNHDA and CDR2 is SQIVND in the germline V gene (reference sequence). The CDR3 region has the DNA TGTGCCAGTAGTATAGCGGGAGGTCTCTACAATGAGCAGTTCTTC. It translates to CASSIAGGLYNEQFF. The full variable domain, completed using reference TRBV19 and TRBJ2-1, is DGGITQSPKYLFRKEGQNVTLSCEQNLNHDAMYWYRQDPGQGLRLIYYSQIVNDFQKGDIAEGYSVSREKKESFPLTVTSAQKNPTAFYLCASSIAGGLYNEQFFGPGTRLTVL.

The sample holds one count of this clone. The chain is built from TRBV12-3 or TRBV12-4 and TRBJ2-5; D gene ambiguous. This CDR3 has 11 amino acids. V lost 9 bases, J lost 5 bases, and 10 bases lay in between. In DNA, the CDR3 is TGTGCCAGTCGCAGTTTGGAGACCCAGTACTTC. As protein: CASRSLETQYF.

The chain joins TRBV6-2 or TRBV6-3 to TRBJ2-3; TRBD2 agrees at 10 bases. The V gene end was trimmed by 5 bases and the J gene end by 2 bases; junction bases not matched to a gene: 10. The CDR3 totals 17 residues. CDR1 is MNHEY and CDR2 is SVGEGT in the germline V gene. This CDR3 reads CASSRYGLAETTDTQYF. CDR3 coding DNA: TGTGCCAGCAGTAGATACGGACTAGCGGAGACCACAGATACGCAGTATTTT.

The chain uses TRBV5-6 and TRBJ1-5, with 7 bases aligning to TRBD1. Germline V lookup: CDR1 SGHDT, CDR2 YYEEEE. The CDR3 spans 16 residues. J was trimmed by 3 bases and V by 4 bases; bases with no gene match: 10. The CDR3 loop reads CASSRTGTAINQPQHF. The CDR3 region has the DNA TGTGCCAGCAGCCGAACCGGGACAGCCATCAATCAGCCCCAGCATTTT.

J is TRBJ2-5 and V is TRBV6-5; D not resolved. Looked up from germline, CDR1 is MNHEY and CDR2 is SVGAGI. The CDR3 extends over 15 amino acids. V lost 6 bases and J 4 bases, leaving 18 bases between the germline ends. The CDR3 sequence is CASRLDFYRAETQYF. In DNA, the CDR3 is TGTGCCAGCAGACTTGACTTTTATCGGGCAGAGACCCAGTACTTC.